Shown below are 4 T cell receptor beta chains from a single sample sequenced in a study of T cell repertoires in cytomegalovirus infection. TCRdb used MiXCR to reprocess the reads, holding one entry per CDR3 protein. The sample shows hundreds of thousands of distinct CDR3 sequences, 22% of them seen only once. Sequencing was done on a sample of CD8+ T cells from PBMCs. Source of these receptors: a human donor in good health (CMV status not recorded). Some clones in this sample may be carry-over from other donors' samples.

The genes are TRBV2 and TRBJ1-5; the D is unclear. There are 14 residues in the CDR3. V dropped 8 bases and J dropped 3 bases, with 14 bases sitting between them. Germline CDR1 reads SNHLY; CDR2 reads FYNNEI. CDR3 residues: CASEEQALNQPQHF. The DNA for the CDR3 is TGTGCCAGCGAAGAGCAGGCCCTCAATCAGCCCCAGCATTTT.

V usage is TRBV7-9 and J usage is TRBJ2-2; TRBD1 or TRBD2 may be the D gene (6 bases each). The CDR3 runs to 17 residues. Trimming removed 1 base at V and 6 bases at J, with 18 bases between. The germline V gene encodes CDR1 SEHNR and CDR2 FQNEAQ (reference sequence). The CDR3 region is CASSLGPWQGRSGELFF. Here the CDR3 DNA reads TGTGCCAGCAGCTTAGGCCCTTGGCAGGGGAGGTCCGGGGAGCTGTTTTTT.

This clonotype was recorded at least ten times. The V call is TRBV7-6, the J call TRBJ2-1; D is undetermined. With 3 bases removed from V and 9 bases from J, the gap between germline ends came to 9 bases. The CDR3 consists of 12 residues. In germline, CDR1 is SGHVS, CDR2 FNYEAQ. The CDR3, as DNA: TGTGCCAGCAGCTTCCAACCCAGTGAGCAGTTCTTC. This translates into CASSFQPSEQFF.

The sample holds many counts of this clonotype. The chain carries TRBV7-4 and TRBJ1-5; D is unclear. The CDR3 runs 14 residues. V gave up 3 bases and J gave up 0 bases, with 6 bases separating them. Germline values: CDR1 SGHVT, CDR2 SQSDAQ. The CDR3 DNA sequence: TGTGCCAGCAGCTTTAAGGATAGCAATCAGCCCCAGCATTTT. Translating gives CASSFKDSNQPQHF.